A single sample gave rise to the 19 T cell receptor beta chains below, sequenced in a study of regulatory T cells in long-lasting Graves disease. Researchers made TCR beta libraries by using iRepertoire HTBI primers and running Arm-PCR on CDR3 regions. A single record per CDR3 protein comes from TCRdb applying MiXCR to the multiplex PCR reads. The table shows about 470,000 distinct CDR3 sequences, with less than 25% occurring only once. Regarding time point: persistent/refractory GD, antithyroid drugs over 5 years with positive TRAb. RNA extracted from PBMCs served as the sequencing template. This specimen consisted of peripheral blood mononuclear cells (PBMCs), obtained when the disease was refractory, from a patient treated with antithyroid drugs. These receptors came from a female donor with Graves disease.

In this sample, this clonotype turned up a few times. The genes are TRBV4-1 and TRBJ2-7; D is unresolved. This CDR3 contains 15 residues. The V end was cut by 1 base, the J end by 4 bases, with 14 bases between. From germline, CDR1 is MGHRA and CDR2 YSYEKL. The CDR3 loop reads CASSQVSFTIYEQYF. As DNA, the CDR3 is TGCGCCAGCAGCCAAGTTTCCTTCACAATATACGAGCAGTACTTC.

This chain uses TRBV9 with TRBJ2-3; 8 bases line up with TRBD2. Per germline, CDR1 SGDLS and CDR2 YYNGEE. This CDR3 contains 14 residues. With V trimmed by 0 bases and J by 3 bases, 0 bases remained unmatched. CDR3 nucleotide sequence: TGTGCCAGCAGCGTAGGACTAGCGACAGATACGCAGTATTTT. This codes for CASSVGLATDTQYF.

About this clonotype: Since a much larger clone is just one base distant, this may be a read error. V usage is TRBV6-2 or TRBV6-3 and J usage is TRBJ1-2; 7 bases are shared with TRBD1. This CDR3 has 13 amino acids. Germline V gives CDR1 MNHEY, CDR2 SVGEGT. V lost 8 bases, J lost 12 bases, and 15 bases stayed unmatched. DNA for the CDR3: TGTGCCAGCCTAGGCTCACAGGGGAGAGGCCACACCTTC. This codes for CASLGSQGRGHTF.

This clonotype was seen only a few times. This sequence joins TRBV20-1 and TRBJ2-3; D possibly uses TRBD1 or TRBD2 (5 bases each). The CDR3 is 15 residues long. Trimming took 6 bases from V and 4 from J, leaving 20 bases between them. Germline V CDR1 and CDR2: DFQATT, SNEGSKA (reference sequence). The CDR3 DNA reads as TGCAGTGCCCCCTCCCGGCAGGGACGAGCAGATACGCAGTATTTT. This codes for CSAPSRQGRADTQYF.

In this sample, this clonotype turned up many times. The gene calls are TRBV28 and TRBJ2-1; D might be TRBD2 (6 bases). This CDR3 is 15 amino acids long. Germline V gives CDR1 MDHEN, CDR2 SYDVKM. The V end was cut by 3 bases, the J end by 0 bases, with 9 bases between. The CDR3: CASSFPRDSYNEQFF. The CDR3 DNA is TGTGCCAGCAGTTTCCCGCGGGACTCCTACAATGAGCAGTTCTTC.

Only a few counts were recorded for this clonotype. The chain links TRBV6-4 to TRBJ2-7, with a tentative D call TRBD2 (5 bases). The CDR3 has 15 residues. The V end was cut by 7 bases, the J end by 2 bases, with 18 bases between. The V gene's germline CDR1 is MRHNA and CDR2 SNTAGT. The CDR3 spells CASTAPRTGTYEQYF. Written as DNA, the CDR3 is TGTGCCAGCACCGCGCCGCGGACCGGGACCTACGAGCAGTACTTC.

Remarks on this clonotype: A read error is the likely source, as a far larger clone sits one nucleotide away. The V and J genes are TRBV5-4 and TRBJ2-5; D uncertain. Trimming removed 0 bases from V and 0 bases from J, with 3 bases in between. The CDR3 is 13 residues long. Germline V gene sequence: CDR1 SGHNT, CDR2 YYREEE (reference sequence). The CDR3 DNA is TGTGCCAGCAGCTTGGTAGACCAAGAGACCCAGTACTTC. This gives the protein CASSLVDQETQYF. Full variable domain (rest looked up from reference TRBV5-4 and TRBJ2-5): ETGVTQSPTHLIKTRGQQVTLRCSSQSGHNTVSWYQQALGQGPQFIFQYYREEENGRGNFPPRFSGLQFPNYSSELNVNALELDDSALYLCASSLVDQETQYFGPGTRLLVL.

This clonotype has only a few counts. This chain links TRBV6-1 with TRBJ1-2; no clear D. Between the trimmed V and J ends, which lost 6 bases and 2 bases, there was a span of 10 bases. Germline assignment: CDR1 MNHNS and CDR2 SASEGT. The CDR3 is 13 amino acids. The CDR3 DNA follows: TGTGCCAGCAGGGACCTCATGAACTATGGCTACACCTTC. It codes for CASRDLMNYGYTF.

This clonotype was detected ten times or more. The gene calls are TRBV12-3 or TRBV12-4 and TRBJ2-7; weak D call: TRBD1 (6 bases). V dropped 3 bases and J dropped 2 bases, with 14 bases sitting between them. The CDR3 consists of 15 residues. This CDR3 is CASSFHAQGPYEQYF. For the CDR3, the DNA is TGTGCCAGCAGTTTCCACGCACAGGGACCCTACGAGCAGTACTTC.

This clonotype was recorded many times. The V gene is TRBV19, the J gene TRBJ1-1; D may be TRBD1 (5 bases). This CDR3 is built from 14 residues. Germline V gene lookup returns CDR1 LNHDA and CDR2 SQIVND (reference sequence). Trimming removed 3 bases at V and 0 bases at J, with 8 bases between. Here the CDR3 DNA reads TGTGCCAGTAGTATCCAGGGAATGAACACTGAAGCTTTCTTT. Its protein is CASSIQGMNTEAFF.

The chain links TRBV9 to TRBJ2-2; unclear D gene. The germline CDR1 and CDR2 sequences are SGDLS and YYNGEE. V was cut by 0 bases and J by 0 bases, with 18 bases left in between. The CDR3 totals 19 residues. CDR3 nucleotides: TGTGCCAGCAGCGTAGGCCTCGGACGGGTCGCCACGAACACCGGGGAGCTGTTTTTT. Protein: CASSVGLGRVATNTGELFF.

V and J are TRBV20-1 and TRBJ1-5; D unresolved. Trimming took 3 bases from V and 2 from J, leaving 8 bases between them. The CDR3 contains 13 residues. Germline CDR1 and CDR2: DFQATT and SNEGSKA (reference sequence). CDR3 sequence (DNA): TGCAGTGCTAGTAGACGGCGCAATCAGCCCCAGCATTTT. Translating it yields CSASRRRNQPQHF.

This clonotype was counted many times. The rearrangement joins TRBV6-9 to TRBJ2-5, with D possibly matching TRBD2 (6 bases). The CDR3 is 16 residues long. Germline assignment: CDR1 MNHGY and CDR2 SVAAGI. Trimming took 4 bases from V and 0 from J, leaving 15 bases between them. CDR3 coding DNA: TGTGCCAGCAGTTCCCCTTCCTCTAGCGACCAAGAGACCCAGTACTTC. Its protein is CASSSPSSSDQETQYF.

This clonotype has just a few counts. The V call is TRBV5-1, the J call TRBJ2-5; D might be TRBD1 or TRBD2, each matching 5 bases. The DNA end is a closer match to TRBJ2-1, so the J assignment may be wrong. The CDR3 length is 17 residues. The germline V gene encodes CDR1 SGHRS and CDR2 YFSETQ. CDR3 loop: CASSSSSGPKPYNEQFF. As DNA, the CDR3 is TGCGCCAGCAGCTCATCATCGGGACCTAAACCTTACAATGAGCAGTTCTTC.

This clonotype occurred many times. The V and J genes are TRBV6-1 and TRBJ1-5, with D maybe TRBD1 (5 bases). Trimming stripped 7 bases from V and 7 bases from J, with 14 bases between. The CDR3 loop spans 13 amino acids. CDR1 is MNHNS and CDR2 is SASEGT in the germline V gene. The DNA for the CDR3 is TGTGCCAGCACGGGCAGGGCAGGACAGCCCCAGCATTTT. Translation: CASTGRAGQPQHF.

This clonotype has at least ten counts. This sequence joins TRBV6-2 or TRBV6-3 and TRBJ1-2, with D perhaps TRBD1 (6 bases). Germline-derived CDR1 and CDR2 are MNHEY and SVGEGT. The CDR3 consists of 13 residues. V was clipped by 4 bases and J by 6 bases, with 12 bases between them. In DNA, the CDR3 is TGTGCCAGCAGTTTACAGGGATCCGATGGCTACACCTTC. Protein: CASSLQGSDGYTF.

This clonotype was counted only a few times. This may arise from a read error, as a much more abundant clone is one base away. The chain links TRBV27 to TRBJ2-1; 12 bases align to TRBD2. The CDR3 covers 16 residues. Per the germline V gene, CDR1 is MNHEY and CDR2 is SMNVEV (reference sequence). The ends lost 2 bases at V and 8 bases at J; junction bases unmatched: 7. The CDR3 DNA sequence: TGTGCCAGCAGTTTAGGGGCTAGCGGGAGGGGGGATGAGCAGTTCTTC. This codes for CASSLGASGRGDEQFF.

The chain combines TRBV6-1 with TRBJ1-5; D is ambiguous. CDR3 size: 14 residues. V was pared by 4 bases and J by 1 base, with 8 bases between. Germline lookup yields CDR1 MNHNS and CDR2 SASEGT. The CDR3 nucleotides read TGTGCCAGCAGTGGGGCCACGAGCAATCAGCCCCAGCATTTT. Protein sequence: CASSGATSNQPQHF.

The chain carries TRBV20-1 and TRBJ1-5; perhaps TRBD1 as D (5 bases). This CDR3 is 13 amino acids long. The germline CDR1 and CDR2 sequences are DFQATT and SNEGSKA (reference sequence). Trimming removed 4 bases at V and 7 bases at J, with 14 bases between. The DNA of the CDR3 is TGCAGTGCTATAGCAGGGAGGGACCAGCCCCAGCATTTT. Amino acid sequence: CSAIAGRDQPQHF.